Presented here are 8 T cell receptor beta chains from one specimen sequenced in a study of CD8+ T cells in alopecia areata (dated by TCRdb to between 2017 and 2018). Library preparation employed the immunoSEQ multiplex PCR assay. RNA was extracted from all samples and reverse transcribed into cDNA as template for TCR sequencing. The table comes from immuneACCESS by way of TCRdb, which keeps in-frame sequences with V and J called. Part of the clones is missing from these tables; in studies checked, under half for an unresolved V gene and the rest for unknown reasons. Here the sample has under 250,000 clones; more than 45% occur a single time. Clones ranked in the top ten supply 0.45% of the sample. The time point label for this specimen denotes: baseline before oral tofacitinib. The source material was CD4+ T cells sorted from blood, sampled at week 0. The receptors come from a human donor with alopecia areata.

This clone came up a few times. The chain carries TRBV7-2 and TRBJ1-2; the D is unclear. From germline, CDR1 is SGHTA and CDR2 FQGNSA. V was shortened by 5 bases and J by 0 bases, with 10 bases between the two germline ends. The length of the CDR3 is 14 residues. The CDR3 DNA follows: TGTGCCAGCAGCAAAGGGTTGCCTAACTATGGCTACACCTTC. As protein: CASSKGLPNYGYTF.

The CDR3 DNA is TGTGCCAGCAGCCTAACGGGCACTAACACTGAAGCTTTCTTT. It codes for CASSLTGTNTEAFF. The genes are TRBV7-9 and TRBJ1-1, with unresolved D. Germline V gene lookup returns CDR1 SEHNR and CDR2 FQNEAQ (reference sequence). The CDR3 is 14 residues long. V was shortened by 5 bases and J by 2 bases, with 12 bases between the two germline ends.

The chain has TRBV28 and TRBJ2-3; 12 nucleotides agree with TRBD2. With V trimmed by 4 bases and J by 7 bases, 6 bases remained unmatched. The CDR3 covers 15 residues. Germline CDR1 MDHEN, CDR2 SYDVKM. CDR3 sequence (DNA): TGTGCCAGCAGTTCGGCTAGCGGGGGGGCCCATACGCAGTATTTT. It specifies CASSSASGGAHTQYF.

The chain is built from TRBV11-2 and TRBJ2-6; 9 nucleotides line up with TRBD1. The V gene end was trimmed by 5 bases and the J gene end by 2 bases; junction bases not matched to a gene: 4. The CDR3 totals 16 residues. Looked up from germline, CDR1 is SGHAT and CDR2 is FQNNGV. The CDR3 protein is CASSLWTGAGANVLTF. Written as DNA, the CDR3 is TGTGCCAGCAGCCTATGGACAGGGGCTGGGGCCAACGTCCTGACTTTC.

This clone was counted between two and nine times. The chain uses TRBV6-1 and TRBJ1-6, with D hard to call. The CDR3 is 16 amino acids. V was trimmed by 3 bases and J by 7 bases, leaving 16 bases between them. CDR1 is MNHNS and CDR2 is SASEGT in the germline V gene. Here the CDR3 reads CASSDLISLWNSPLHF. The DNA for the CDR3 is TGTGCCAGCAGTGACCTGATCTCCTTATGGAATTCACCCCTCCACTTT.

The DNA of the CDR3 is TGTGCCAGCAGTGAAAGAGGTGTGGGCTACACCTTC. This sequence encodes CASSERGVGYTF. V gene TRBV6-1 combines with J gene TRBJ1-2; unclear D gene. Germline V gene lookup returns CDR1 MNHNS and CDR2 SASEGT. V was cut by 2 bases and J by 8 bases, with 9 bases left in between. The CDR3 sequence is 12 residues long.

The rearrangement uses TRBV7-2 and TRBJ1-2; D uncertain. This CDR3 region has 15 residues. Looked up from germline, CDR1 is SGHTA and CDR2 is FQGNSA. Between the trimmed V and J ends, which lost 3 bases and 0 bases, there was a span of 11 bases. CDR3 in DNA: TGTGCCAGCAGCTTTGGTACAGTAGCTAACTATGGCTACACCTTC. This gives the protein CASSFGTVANYGYTF.

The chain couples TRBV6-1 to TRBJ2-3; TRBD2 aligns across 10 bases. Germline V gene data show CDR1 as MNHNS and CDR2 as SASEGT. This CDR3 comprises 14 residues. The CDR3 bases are TGTCCCCCAACTAGCGGGACTAGCACAGATACGCAGTATTTT. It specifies CPPTSGTSTDTQYF.